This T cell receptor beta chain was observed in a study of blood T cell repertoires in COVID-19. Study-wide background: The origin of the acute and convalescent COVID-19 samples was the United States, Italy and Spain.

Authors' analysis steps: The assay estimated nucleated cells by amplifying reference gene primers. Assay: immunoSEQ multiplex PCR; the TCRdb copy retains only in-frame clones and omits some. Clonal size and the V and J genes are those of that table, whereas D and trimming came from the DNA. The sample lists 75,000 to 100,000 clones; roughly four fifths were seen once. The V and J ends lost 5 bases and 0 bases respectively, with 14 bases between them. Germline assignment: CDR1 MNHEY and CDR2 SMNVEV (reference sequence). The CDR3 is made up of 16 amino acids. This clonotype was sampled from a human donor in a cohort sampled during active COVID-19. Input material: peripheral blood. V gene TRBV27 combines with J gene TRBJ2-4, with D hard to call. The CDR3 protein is CASSLGLYLAKNIQYF. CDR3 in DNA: TGTGCCAGCAGTCTTGGGCTTTATCTAGCCAAAAACATTCAGTACTTC.